This entry lists 14 T cell receptor beta chains sequenced from one sample in a study of siplizumab effects on memory and regulatory T cells. Sequenced by immunoSEQ multiplex PCR; TCRdb stores in-frame clones only, minus some. This table holds 70,000 or so clones, about 90% found once. Material for sequencing was CD8+ T cells sorted from blood. These receptors all come from a human donor in good health.

This sequence joins TRBV29-1 and TRBJ1-2; TRBD1 aligns across 7 bases. Germline lookup yields CDR1 SQVTM and CDR2 ANQGSEA. The CDR3 has 14 amino acids. The junction had 8 bases not matched to a gene; V was cut back by 5 bases and J by 2 bases. The CDR3 loop is CSVLRTGENYGYTF. The CDR3 DNA follows: TGCAGCGTTCTCCGGACAGGCGAAAACTATGGCTACACCTTC. Full variable domain (rest looked up from reference TRBV29-1 and TRBJ1-2): SAVISQKPSRDICQRGTSLTIQCQVDSQVTMMFWYRQQPGQSLTLIATANQGSEATYESGFVIDKFPISRPNLTFSTLTVSNMSPEDSSIYLCSVLRTGENYGYTFGSGTRLTVV.

The V call is TRBV10-2, the J call TRBJ1-1, with unresolved D. The germline V gene has CDR1 WSHSY and CDR2 SAAADI. The CDR3 runs 13 residues. V dropped 7 bases and J dropped 0 bases, with 9 bases sitting between them. The CDR3 loop reads CASNTGLNTEAFF. The CDR3 nucleotides read TGCGCCAGCAATACGGGGTTGAACACTGAAGCTTTCTTT.

V is TRBV25-1 and J is TRBJ2-1; TRBD2 matches at 7 bases. There are 15 residues in the CDR3. Germline CDR1 reads MGHDK; CDR2 reads SYGVNS. V lost 6 bases and J lost 4; bases outside the gene matches: 9. In nucleotides, the CDR3 is TGTGCCAGCAGGGAAGCGGGGTCAGTTTACAATGAGCAGTTCTTC. This sequence encodes CASREAGSVYNEQFF. Full variable domain (outside the CDR3, taken from reference TRBV25-1 and TRBJ2-1): EADIYQTPRYLVIGTGKKITLECSQTMGHDKMYWYQQDPGMELHLIHYSYGVNSTEKGDLSSESTVSRIRTEHFPLTLESARPSHTSQYLCASREAGSVYNEQFFGPGTRLTVL.

The rearrangement joins TRBV7-9 to TRBJ2-1; 10 bases fit TRBD2. V lost 4 bases, J lost 6 bases, and 9 bases stayed unmatched. This CDR3 is 16 amino acids long. Germline V gene sequence: CDR1 SEHNR, CDR2 FQNEAQ (reference sequence). CDR3 coding DNA: TGTGCCAGCAGCTCACACTTTATAGCGGGGGGCAATGAGCAGTTCTTC. Its protein product is CASSSHFIAGGNEQFF.

The V call is TRBV19, the J call TRBJ1-1; no clear D. The ends were cut back, 10 bases at V and 5 bases at J, with 20 bases in the middle. The CDR3 consists of 14 residues. In germline, CDR1 is LNHDA, CDR2 SQIVND (reference sequence). This chain's CDR3 is CATYSISGRTEAFF. DNA of the CDR3: TGTGCCACATACAGTATTTCTGGTCGGACTGAAGCTTTCTTT.

The chain links TRBV6-1 to TRBJ1-5; 8 bases are shared with TRBD1. Trimming cost V 3 bases and J 6 bases; bases outside gene matches: 7. The V gene's germline CDR1 is MNHNS and CDR2 SASEGT. The CDR3 contains 15 residues. The CDR3 is CASSDEGRGLQPQHF. CDR3 coding DNA: TGTGCCAGCAGTGATGAAGGCAGGGGGCTTCAGCCCCAGCATTTT.

The chain links TRBV4-1 to TRBJ2-5; perhaps D is TRBD1 or TRBD2 (5 bases each). CDR3 length: 14 residues. Germline values: CDR1 MGHRA, CDR2 YSYEKL. Deletions cut 4 bases from V and 2 bases from J, with 11 bases between. CDR3 loop: CASSPPGRQETQYF. The CDR3 coding sequence is TGCGCCAGCAGCCCGCCGGGACGGCAAGAGACCCAGTACTTC.

This clone is medium-sized by share. The J gene is TRBJ1-2, the V gene TRBV2; the D gene is possibly TRBD1 (5 bases). CDR3 length equals 12 residues. Germline CDR1 and CDR2: SNHLY and FYNNEI. V was clipped by 3 bases and J by 6 bases, with 8 bases between them. CDR3 DNA: TGTGCCAGCAGTGACGGGGGAGATGGCTACACCTTC. It is translated as CASSDGGDGYTF. Supplemented by reference TRBV2 and TRBJ1-2, the full variable domain reads EPEVTQTPSHQVTQMGQEVILRCVPISNHLYFYWYRQILGQKVEFLVSFYNNEISEKSEIFDDQFSVERPDGSNFTLKIRSTKLEDSAMYFCASSDGGDGYTFGSGTRLTVV.

This clone has a handful of counts. The chain links TRBV19 to TRBJ2-5; D might be TRBD2 (6 bases). This CDR3 spans 15 amino acids. Trimming removed 2 bases from V and 2 bases from J, with 12 bases in between. The germline gives CDR1 LNHDA, CDR2 SQIVND (reference sequence). The CDR3 DNA sequence: TGTGCCAGTAGTATAAATGGAGGGAGTCAAGAGACCCAGTACTTC. Encoded protein: CASSINGGSQETQYF.

Notes on this clone: This sample also contains other DNA sequences that code for the same CDR3. This rearrangement joins TRBV4-2 to TRBJ1-2; D unclear. Germline V gene lookup returns CDR1 LGHNA and CDR2 YNFKEQ. Trimming took 1 base from V and 4 from J, leaving 1 base between them. This CDR3 comprises 11 residues. The CDR3: CASSQGYGYTF. The CDR3 DNA is TGTGCCAGCAGCCAAGGCTATGGCTACACCTTC.

The V gene is TRBV18, the J gene TRBJ1-2; 9 bases are a match to TRBD1. CDR1 is KGHSH and CDR2 is LQKENI in the germline V gene. V lost 5 bases to trimming and J lost 2 bases; unmatched junction nucleotides: 12. The CDR3 has 17 amino acids. CDR3 sequence: CASSSRAPDRGNYGYTF. CDR3 bases: TGTGCCAGCTCATCCAGGGCCCCGGACAGGGGCAACTATGGCTACACCTTC.

The V and J genes are TRBV9 and TRBJ2-1; D is undetermined. CDR3 length equals 11 residues. V was cut by 0 bases and J by 10 bases, with 5 bases left in between. Germline V gene lookup returns CDR1 SGDLS and CDR2 YYNGEE. This CDR3 reads CASSVGVEQFF. The DNA for the CDR3 is TGTGCCAGCAGCGTAGGGGTGGAGCAGTTCTTC.

The CDR3 protein is CASSFGLRIYEQYF. As DNA, the CDR3 is TGTGCCAGCAGTTTCGGACTTAGGATTTACGAGCAGTACTTC. This chain connects TRBV27 to TRBJ2-7; D may be TRBD2 (5 bases). The CDR3 is 14 amino acids. Trimming cost V 3 bases and J 4 bases, with 13 bases left between them. The germline CDR1 and CDR2 sequences are MNHEY and SMNVEV (reference sequence).

This sequence joins TRBV6-4 and TRBJ2-6; D remains ambiguous. The CDR3 has 17 residues. The germline V and J ends were trimmed by 0 bases and 0 bases, with 9 bases remaining between them. Germline lookup yields CDR1 MRHNA and CDR2 SNTAGT. The CDR3 protein is CASSDSKENSGANVLTF. For the CDR3, the DNA is TGTGCCAGCAGTGACTCGAAAGAAAACTCTGGGGCCAACGTCCTGACTTTC.